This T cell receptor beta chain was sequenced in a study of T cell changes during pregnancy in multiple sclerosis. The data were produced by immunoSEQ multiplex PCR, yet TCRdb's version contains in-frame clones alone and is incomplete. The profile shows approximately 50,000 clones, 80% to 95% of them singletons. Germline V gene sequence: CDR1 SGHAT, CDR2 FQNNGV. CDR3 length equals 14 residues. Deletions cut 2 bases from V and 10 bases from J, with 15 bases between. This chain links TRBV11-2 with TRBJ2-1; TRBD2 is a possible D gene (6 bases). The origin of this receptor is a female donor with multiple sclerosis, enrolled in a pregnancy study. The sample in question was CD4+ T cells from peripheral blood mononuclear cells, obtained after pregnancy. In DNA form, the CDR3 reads TGTGCCAGCAGCTTACTCGGAGGGAGGAAGGAGCAGTTCTTC. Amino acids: CASSLLGGRKEQFF.